The next 18 T cell receptor beta chains were all read from a single sample in a study of blood T cell repertoires in COVID-19. The repertoire was sequenced with immunoSEQ multiplex PCR; TCRdb's copy has only in-frame clones and lacks some. The data show roughly 290,000 clones, with around 91% seen just once and about 1.5% held by the top ten. Specimen: PBMCs or T cells enriched from blood (not recorded which). These receptors were collected from a woman under 30 with acute COVID-19.

V gene TRBV6-5 combines with J gene TRBJ2-7; maybe TRBD1 (5 bases). Germline values: CDR1 MNHEY, CDR2 SVGAGI. V was shortened by 5 bases and J by 3 bases, with 14 bases between the two germline ends. CDR3 length equals 14 residues. CDR3 loop: CASSPRESDYEQYF. CDR3 DNA sequence: TGTGCCAGCAGTCCCAGGGAATCGGACTACGAGCAGTACTTC.

The chain carries TRBV28 and TRBJ1-4; perhaps TRBD1 as D (5 bases). Trimming left V 2 bases short and J 4 bases short, with 8 bases between. The CDR3 spans 14 residues. Per the germline V gene, CDR1 is MDHEN and CDR2 is SYDVKM. CDR3: CASSLRGLNEKLFF. CDR3 DNA: TGTGCCAGCAGTTTACGGGGACTTAATGAAAAACTGTTTTTT.

The sample holds one count of this clone. The genes are TRBV13 and TRBJ2-2, with D maybe TRBD2 (5 bases). The germline gives CDR1 PRHDT, CDR2 FYEKMQ (reference sequence). The CDR3 spans 14 residues. V gave up 2 bases and J gave up 7 bases, with 11 bases separating them. In DNA, the CDR3 is TGTGCCAGCAGCTTATACGGGGTCGACGGGGAGCTGTTTTTT. As protein: CASSLYGVDGELFF. Full variable domain (rest looked up from reference TRBV13 and TRBJ2-2): AAGVIQSPRHLIKEKRETATLKCYPIPRHDTVYWYQQGPGQDPQFLISFYEKMQSDKGSIPDRFSAQQFSDYHSELNMSSLELGDSALYFCASSLYGVDGELFFGEGSRLTVL.

The chain links TRBV7-8 to TRBJ2-4; 9 bases match TRBD1. The CDR3 is 19 residues long. V dropped 5 bases and J dropped 2; count of bases not matched to a gene: 16. Germline V gene sequence: CDR1 SGHVS, CDR2 FQNEAQ. The CDR3 nucleotides are TGTGCCAGCAGCCGGAGACCGGGACAGGGTAGCGACCCCAAAAACATTCAGTACTTC. Its protein is CASSRRPGQGSDPKNIQYF.

This sequence joins TRBV13 and TRBJ2-5, with 10 bases lining up with TRBD1. Germline lookup yields CDR1 PRHDT and CDR2 FYEKMQ (reference sequence). Unmatched junction bases numbered 5, after V lost 3 bases and J lost 1 base. The CDR3 totals 16 residues. The CDR3 loop is CASSLGQGSVQETQYF. CDR3 DNA: TGTGCCAGCAGCTTGGGACAGGGGAGCGTCCAAGAGACCCAGTACTTC.

The chain recombines TRBV6-2 or TRBV6-3 with TRBJ2-7, with D tentatively TRBD1 (6 bases). Trimming removed 4 bases from V and 7 bases from J, with 17 bases in between. CDR3 size: 14 residues. CDR1 is MNHEY, CDR2 SVGEGT, per germline. DNA for the CDR3: TGTGCCAGCAGTTTCGGGGACATGTTTCGGGAGCAGTACTTC. The encoded protein is CASSFGDMFREQYF.

The chain uses TRBV10-2 and TRBJ1-2; possible D gene TRBD1, 6 bases. Trimming removed 3 bases at V and 7 bases at J, with 18 bases between. Germline CDR1 WSHSY, CDR2 SAAADI. The CDR3 totals 15 residues. CDR3 nucleotides: TGCGCCAGCAGTGACCCAACAGGGTCCTACTCTGGCTACACCTTC. It specifies CASSDPTGSYSGYTF.

The chain is built from TRBV6-5 and TRBJ1-6; 8 nucleotides line up with TRBD1. CDR3 length equals 15 residues. Trimming removed 3 bases from V and 9 bases from J; junction bases left unmatched: 7. Germline-derived CDR1 and CDR2 are MNHEY and SVGAGI. CDR3 nucleotide sequence: TGTGCCAGCAGTTATGGGACAGGCAAGGGTTCACCCCTCCACTTT. Translating gives CASSYGTGKGSPLHF.

The chain combines TRBV7-9 with TRBJ2-5, with 8 bases aligning to TRBD2. The CDR3 consists of 17 residues. Germline CDR1 reads SEHNR; CDR2 reads FQNEAQ (reference sequence). V was clipped by 5 bases and J by 1 base; unmatched bases: 12. The CDR3 reads CASSRWGAGEGQETQYF. The CDR3 DNA reads as TGTGCCAGCAGCCGATGGGGAGCGGGAGAGGGCCAAGAGACCCAGTACTTC.

The CDR3 region is CASSQDGQGINEKLFF. CDR3 coding DNA: TGTGCCAGCAGCCAAGATGGTCAGGGAATCAATGAAAAACTGTTTTTT. The V gene is TRBV3-1 (or the pseudogene TRBV3-2), the J gene TRBJ1-4, with D perhaps TRBD1 (5 bases). The V end was cut by 0 bases, the J end by 5 bases, with 13 bases between. The CDR3 has 16 amino acids. CDR1 is LGHDT and CDR2 is YNNKEL in the germline V gene (reference sequence).

The gene calls are TRBV9 and TRBJ2-7; 14 bases are a match to TRBD2. There are 16 residues in the CDR3. The germline CDR1 and CDR2 sequences are SGDLS and YYNGEE. After removal of 4 bases from V and 2 bases from J, the junction contained 5 bases not matched to a gene. CDR3 sequence reads: CASSPGGLAGAYEQYF. CDR3 nucleotides: TGTGCCAGCAGCCCAGGGGGACTAGCGGGGGCCTACGAGCAGTACTTC. Complete variable domain (other parts from reference TRBV9 and TRBJ2-7): DSGVTQTPKHLITATGQRVTLRCSPRSGDLSVYWYQQSLDQGLQFLIQYYNGEERAKGNILERFSAQQFPDLHSELNLSSLELGDSALYFCASSPGGLAGAYEQYFGPGTRLTVT.

The V call is TRBV29-1, the J call TRBJ2-7; 8 bases agree with TRBD2. Germline trimming cut 3 bases from V and 3 bases from J; bases unmatched to any gene: 4. CDR1 and CDR2 (germline): SQVTM, ANQGSEA. The CDR3 length is 13 residues. As DNA, the CDR3 is TGCAGCGTTGAGGGAGCGGGAGTCTACGAGCAGTACTTC. This codes for CSVEGAGVYEQYF.

The chain links TRBV9 to TRBJ2-1; D gene unclear. This CDR3 contains 15 residues. With 3 bases removed from V and 7 bases from J, the gap between germline ends came to 17 bases. CDR1 is SGDLS and CDR2 is YYNGEE in the germline V gene. CDR3 loop: CASSGTYLAVNEQFF. CDR3 nucleotide sequence: TGTGCCAGCAGCGGAACGTATCTTGCGGTAAATGAGCAGTTCTTC.

This clone occurred once. As DNA, the CDR3 is TGTGCCAGCAGCCGTGACAGGGAGGCAGATACGCAGTATTTT. Translated: CASSRDREADTQYF. The chain couples TRBV7-3 to TRBJ2-3, with a possible D match to TRBD1 (7 bases). This CDR3 contains 14 residues. The V end lost 5 bases, the J end lost 4 bases, and 13 bases lay between the germline ends. Germline CDR1 and CDR2: SGHTA and FQGTGA. Drawing the rest from reference TRBV7-3 and TRBJ2-3, the complete variable domain is GAGVSQTPSNKVTEKGKYVELRCDPISGHTALYWYRQSLGQGPEFLIYFQGTGAADDSGLPNDRFFAVRPEGSVSTLKIQRTERGDSAVYLCASSRDREADTQYFGPGTRLTVL.

The chain joins TRBV4-3 to TRBJ2-2, with TRBD2 matching 8 bases. J was trimmed by 0 bases and V by 2 bases; bases with no gene match: 8. Per germline, CDR1 LGHNA and CDR2 YSLEER. The CDR3 contains 18 residues. The CDR3 loop is CASSQKAPGLANTGELFF. In DNA form, the CDR3 reads TGCGCCAGCAGCCAAAAGGCCCCGGGACTAGCGAACACCGGGGAGCTGTTTTTT.

In nucleotides, the CDR3 is TGTGCCAGTAGTAGAATGGGAGACCCACTTAACTATGGCTACACCTTC. Encoded protein: CASSRMGDPLNYGYTF. This sequence joins TRBV19 and TRBJ1-2; D is ambiguous. This CDR3 has 16 amino acids. The germline CDR1 and CDR2 sequences are LNHDA and SQIVND (reference sequence). V was pared by 4 bases and J by 1 base, with 16 bases between. Full variable domain (missing parts from reference TRBV19 and TRBJ1-2): DGGITQSPKYLFRKEGQNVTLSCEQNLNHDAMYWYRQDPGQGLRLIYYSQIVNDFQKGDIAEGYSVSREKKESFPLTVTSAQKNPTAFYLCASSRMGDPLNYGYTFGSGTRLTVV.

The chain joins TRBV9 to TRBJ2-7, with D perhaps TRBD1 (6 bases). CDR3 length equals 15 residues. The V end was cut by 0 bases, the J end by 5 bases, with 15 bases between. Germline V CDR1 and CDR2: SGDLS, YYNGEE. CDR3 sequence reads: CASSVAVSGVNEQYF. The DNA of the CDR3 is TGTGCCAGCAGCGTAGCTGTCTCAGGGGTTAACGAGCAGTACTTC.

The J gene is TRBJ2-3, the V gene TRBV18; D is perhaps TRBD1 (6 bases). V lost 3 bases to trimming and J lost 6 bases, with 10 bases between them. The CDR3 has 13 amino acids. CDR1 and CDR2 from the germline V gene are KGHSH and LQKENI. CDR3 region: CASSPGTLDTQYF. CDR3 DNA: TGTGCCAGCTCACCGGGGACACTCGATACGCAGTATTTT.